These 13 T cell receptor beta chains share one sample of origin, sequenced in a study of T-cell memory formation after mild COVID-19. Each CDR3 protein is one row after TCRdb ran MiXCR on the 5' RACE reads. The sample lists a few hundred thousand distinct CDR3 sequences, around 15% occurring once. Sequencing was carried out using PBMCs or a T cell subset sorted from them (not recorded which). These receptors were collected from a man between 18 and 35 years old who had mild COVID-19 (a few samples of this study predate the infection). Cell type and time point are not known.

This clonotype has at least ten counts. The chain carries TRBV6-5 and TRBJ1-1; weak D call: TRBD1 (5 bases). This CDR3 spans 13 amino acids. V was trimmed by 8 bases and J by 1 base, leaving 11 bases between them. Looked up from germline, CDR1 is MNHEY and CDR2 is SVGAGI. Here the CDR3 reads CASFRQGNTEAFF. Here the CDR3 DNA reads TGTGCCAGCTTCCGGCAGGGGAACACTGAAGCTTTCTTT.

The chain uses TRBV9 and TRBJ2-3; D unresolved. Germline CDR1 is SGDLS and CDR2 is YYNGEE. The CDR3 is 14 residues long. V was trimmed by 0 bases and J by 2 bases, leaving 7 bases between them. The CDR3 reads CASSVGTDTDTQYF. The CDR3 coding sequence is TGTGCCAGCAGCGTAGGGACCGACACAGATACGCAGTATTTT.

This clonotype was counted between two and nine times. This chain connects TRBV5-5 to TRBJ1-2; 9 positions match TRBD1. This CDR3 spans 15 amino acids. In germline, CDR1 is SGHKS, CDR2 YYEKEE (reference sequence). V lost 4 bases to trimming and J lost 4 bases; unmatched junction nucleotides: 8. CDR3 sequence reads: CASSPFSTGGYGYTF. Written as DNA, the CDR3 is TGTGCCAGCAGCCCATTCTCGACAGGGGGCTATGGCTACACCTTC.

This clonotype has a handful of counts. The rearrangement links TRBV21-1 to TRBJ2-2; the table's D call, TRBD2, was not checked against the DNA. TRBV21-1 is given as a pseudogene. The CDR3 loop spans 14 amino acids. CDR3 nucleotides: TGTGCCAGCTCTAGCGGGGATAACACCGGGGAGCTGTTTTTT. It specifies CASSSGDNTGELFF.

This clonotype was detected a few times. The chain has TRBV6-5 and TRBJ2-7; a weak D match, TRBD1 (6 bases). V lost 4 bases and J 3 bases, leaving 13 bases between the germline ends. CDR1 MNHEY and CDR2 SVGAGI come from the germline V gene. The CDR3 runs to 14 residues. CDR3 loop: CASSSLTGLYEQYV. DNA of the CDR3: TGTGCCAGCAGTTCGTTGACAGGACTCTACGAGCAGTACGTC.

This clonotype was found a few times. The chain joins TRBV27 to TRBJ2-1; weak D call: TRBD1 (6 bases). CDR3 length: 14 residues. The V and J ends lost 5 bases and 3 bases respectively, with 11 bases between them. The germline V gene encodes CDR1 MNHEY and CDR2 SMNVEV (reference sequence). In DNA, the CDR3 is TGTGCCAGCAGTCCCCAGGGGTACTACAATGAGCAGTTCTTC. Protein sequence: CASSPQGYYNEQFF.

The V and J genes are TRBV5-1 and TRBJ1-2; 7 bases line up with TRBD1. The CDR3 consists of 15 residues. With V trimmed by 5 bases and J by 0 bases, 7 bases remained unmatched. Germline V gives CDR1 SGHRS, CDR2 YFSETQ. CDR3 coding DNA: TGCGCCAGCAGACGGACAGGAGTTACTAACTATGGCTACACCTTC. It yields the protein CASRRTGVTNYGYTF.

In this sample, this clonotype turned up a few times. CDR3 sequence: CASSFREAGENTGELFF. CDR3 sequence (DNA): TGTGCCAGCAGCTTTAGAGAGGCGGGGGAGAACACCGGGGAGCTGTTTTTT. V is TRBV7-6 and J is TRBJ2-2; TRBD2 agrees at 7 bases. This CDR3 region has 17 residues. Germline V gene lookup returns CDR1 SGHVS and CDR2 FNYEAQ. The V and J ends lost 3 bases and 1 base, in that order; junction bases with no gene match: 8.

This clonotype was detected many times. As DNA, the CDR3 is TGCAGTGCTTCTCCACCGGGTCTCACTGGGGCCAACGTCCTGACTTTC. Its protein is CSASPPGLTGANVLTF. This sequence joins TRBV20-1 and TRBJ2-6; D is ambiguous. Germline assignment: CDR1 DFQATT and CDR2 SNEGSKA (reference sequence). There are 16 residues in the CDR3. V dropped 5 bases and J dropped 2 bases, with 16 bases sitting between them.

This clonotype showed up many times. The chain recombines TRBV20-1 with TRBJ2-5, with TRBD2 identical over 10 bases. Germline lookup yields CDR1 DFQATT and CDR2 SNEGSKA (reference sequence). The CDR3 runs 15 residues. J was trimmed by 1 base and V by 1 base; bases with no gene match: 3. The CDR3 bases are TGCAGTGCTAGAGCTAGCGGGGGTGTCCAAGAGACCCAGTACTTC. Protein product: CSARASGGVQETQYF.

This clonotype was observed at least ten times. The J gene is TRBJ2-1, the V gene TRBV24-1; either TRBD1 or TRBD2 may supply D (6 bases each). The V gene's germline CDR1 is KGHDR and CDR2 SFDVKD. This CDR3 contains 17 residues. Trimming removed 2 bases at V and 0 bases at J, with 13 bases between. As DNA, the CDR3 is TGTGCCACCAGTGATTGGAGGGGGGCCTCCTCCTACAATGAGCAGTTCTTC. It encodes CATSDWRGASSYNEQFF.

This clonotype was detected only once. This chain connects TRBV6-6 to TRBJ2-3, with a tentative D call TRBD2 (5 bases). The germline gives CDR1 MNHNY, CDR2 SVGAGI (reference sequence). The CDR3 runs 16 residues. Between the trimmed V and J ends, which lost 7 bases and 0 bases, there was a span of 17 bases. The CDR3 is CASTRRASPSTDTQYF. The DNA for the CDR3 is TGTGCCAGCACGCGGCGGGCATCCCCTAGCACAGATACGCAGTATTTT.

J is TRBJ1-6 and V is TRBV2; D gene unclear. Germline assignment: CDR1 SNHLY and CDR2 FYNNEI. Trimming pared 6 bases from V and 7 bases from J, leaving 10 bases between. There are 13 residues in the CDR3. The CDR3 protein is CASRADGNSPLHF. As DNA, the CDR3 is TGTGCCAGCAGAGCCGACGGGAATTCACCCCTCCACTTT.